The next 9 T cell receptor beta chains were all read from a single sample in a study of T cell repertoires in cytomegalovirus infection. TCRdb re-called the reads with MiXCR, one entry per CDR3 protein. The table records roughly 720,000 distinct CDR3 sequences, 35% to 45% of them present only once. The sequenced sample was PBMCs. These TCRs come from a human donor in good health (CMV status not recorded). Some clones in this sample may be carry-over from other donors' samples.

The chain uses TRBV5-6 and TRBJ1-1, with D perhaps TRBD1 (5 bases). V was cut by 4 bases and J by 5 bases, with 12 bases left in between. The V gene's germline CDR1 is SGHDT and CDR2 YYEEEE. This CDR3 is built from 13 residues. Here the CDR3 DNA reads TGTGCCAGCAGCCTAGACAGTGAAACTGAAGCTTTCTTT. Its protein is CASSLDSETEAFF.

J is TRBJ2-3 and V is TRBV28, with 8 bases identical to TRBD2. CDR3 length: 15 residues. Germline values: CDR1 MDHEN, CDR2 SYDVKM. After removal of 3 bases from V and 1 base from J, the junction contained 3 bases not matched to a gene. The CDR3 DNA follows: TGTGCCAGCAGTTTGTGGCGGGGGGGCACAGATACGCAGTATTTT. It specifies CASSLWRGGTDTQYF.

This clonotype was counted a few times. This rearrangement joins TRBV7-3 to TRBJ1-1; D unresolved. This CDR3 comprises 13 residues. Germline CDR1 is SGHTA and CDR2 is FQGTGA. Trimming shortened V by 5 bases and J by 3 bases, and 10 bases separated the two germline ends. CDR3: CASSPDMHTEAFF. CDR3 coding DNA: TGTGCCAGCAGCCCTGACATGCACACTGAAGCTTTCTTT. Drawing the rest from reference TRBV7-3 and TRBJ1-1, the complete variable domain is GAGVSQTPSNKVTEKGKYVELRCDPISGHTALYWYRQSLGQGPEFLIYFQGTGAADDSGLPNDRFFAVRPEGSVSTLKIQRTERGDSAVYLCASSPDMHTEAFFGQGTRLTVV.

The gene calls are TRBV19 and TRBJ1-1; D call uncertain. The CDR3 loop spans 15 amino acids. Germline CDR1 and CDR2: LNHDA and SQIVND (reference sequence). Trimming pared 1 base from V and 0 bases from J, leaving 9 bases between. The CDR3 here is CASSIGDFVNTEAFF. The CDR3 DNA sequence: TGTGCCAGTAGTATAGGTGATTTTGTGAACACTGAAGCTTTCTTT.

This clonotype was seen a few times. This chain joins TRBV24-1 and TRBJ2-1; TRBD1 aligns across 12 bases. V dropped 3 bases and J dropped 4; count of bases not matched to a gene: 6. The length of the CDR3 is 17 residues. Germline assignment: CDR1 KGHDR and CDR2 SFDVKD. The CDR3 protein is CATSDTPGQGAYNEQFF. Here the CDR3 DNA reads TGTGCCACCAGTGATACCCCGGGACAGGGGGCTTACAATGAGCAGTTCTTC.

For the CDR3, the DNA is TGTGCCAGCAGTTACGTGGGACAGGCCTACGAGCAGTACTTC. Translation: CASSYVGQAYEQYF. The chain links TRBV6-5 to TRBJ2-7, with 8 bases lining up with TRBD1. Germline values: CDR1 MNHEY, CDR2 SVGAGI. The CDR3 runs 14 residues. V trimming: 2 bases; J trimming: 2 bases; junction bases outside the gene matches: 2.

J is TRBJ2-7 and V is TRBV25-1, with 8 positions matching TRBD2. This CDR3 contains 21 residues. V lost 5 bases to trimming and J lost 6 bases; unmatched junction nucleotides: 30. Germline CDR1 reads MGHDK; CDR2 reads SYGVNS. The CDR3, as DNA: TGTGCCAGCAGTCAGGTCCTTATTCCTGGTGTCGGGAGGGCCGATGCGATCGAGCAGTACTTC. Protein sequence: CASSQVLIPGVGRADAIEQYF.

This clonotype was picked up a small number of times. J is TRBJ2-3 and V is TRBV10-3; D gene unclear. Looked up from germline, CDR1 is ENHRY and CDR2 is SYGVKD. This CDR3 is 12 amino acids long. Trimming cost V 5 bases and J 2 bases, with 5 bases left between them. CDR3 DNA sequence: TGTGCCATCAGTCCCAACACAGATACGCAGTATTTT. The encoded protein is CAISPNTDTQYF.

This clonotype was picked up a small number of times. The chain employs TRBV10-3 and TRBJ2-5; possible D gene TRBD1, 6 bases. The CDR3 sequence is 12 residues long. Germline lookup yields CDR1 ENHRY and CDR2 SYGVKD. The germline V and J ends were trimmed by 10 bases and 5 bases, with 14 bases remaining between them. CDR3 nucleotide sequence: TGTGCCACCCGACAGGACACCGAGACCCAGTACTTC. It yields the protein CATRQDTETQYF.